These T cell receptor beta chains were read from a single sample in a study of neurological immune-mediated disorders. TCRdb processed the 5' RACE reads anew with MiXCR; each CDR3 protein has one entry. The sample records tens of thousands of distinct CDR3 sequences, around 10% being singletons. Sequencing input: PBMCs. The receptors derive from a male donor with HTLV-1-associated myelopathy (HAM/TSP). Each CDR3 is given with its conserved first and last residue. A D gene is named only where the DNA matches it firmly. Clone size is shown for a subset of rows, as once, few, many or a class of expanded clone.

J: TRBJ1-1; V: TRBV6-5; size: many; D: -; CDR3: CASSEVGMRNTEAFF; DNA: TGTGCCAGCAGTGAAGTGGGGATGCGCAACACTGAAGCTTTCTTT
J: TRBJ2-4; V: TRBV7-9; size: few; D: -; CDR3: CASSPPQGGAKNIQYF; DNA: TGTGCCAGCAGCCCACCCCAGGGAGGTGCCAAAAACATTCAGTACTTC
J: TRBJ2-5; V: TRBV5-1; size: medium-sized; D: -; CDR3: CASRVGMGANQETQYF; DNA: TGCGCCAGCAGAGTTGGGATGGGGGCAAACCAAGAGACCCAGTACTTC
J: TRBJ1-6; V: TRBV5-1; size: many; D: TRBD1; CDR3: CASSLGQGDSPLHF; DNA: TGCGCCAGCAGCTTGGGACAGGGGGATTCACCCCTCCACTTT
J: TRBJ1-1; V: TRBV5-6; size: many; D: -; CDR3: CASIKFSGAAFF; DNA: TGTGCCAGCATCAAATTCTCAGGGGCGGCTTTCTTT
J: TRBJ2-5; V: TRBV19; size: many; D: TRBD1; CDR3: CASSKRVGTGGTKTQYF; DNA: TGTGCCAGTAGTAAACGCGTAGGGACAGGGGGCACAAAGACCCAGTACTTC
J: TRBJ1-2; V: TRBV12-3/TRBV12-4; size: -; D: -; CDR3: CASGLSGEQFFGPGTGVKVYGYTF; DNA: -
J: TRBJ2-7; V: TRBV4-3; size: many; D: -; CDR3: CASSQERGAGPYEQYF; DNA: TGCGCCAGCAGCCAAGAGAGAGGGGCAGGACCCTACGAGCAGTACTTC
J: TRBJ2-7; V: TRBV20-1; size: many; D: -; CDR3: CSARGVGVYEQYF; DNA: TGCAGTGCTAGAGGTGTGGGGGTCTACGAGCAGTACTTC
J: TRBJ2-7; V: TRBV28; size: many; D: -; CDR3: CASSVTGRDEQYF; DNA: TGTGCCAGCAGTGTTACAGGGAGGGACGAGCAGTACTTC
J: TRBJ2-3; V: TRBV5-1; size: many; D: TRBD1; CDR3: CASSFWDRGPDTQYF; DNA: TGCGCCAGCAGCTTCTGGGACAGGGGCCCAGATACGCAGTATTTT
J: TRBJ1-1; V: TRBV7-3; size: many; D: -; CDR3: CASSLNPGNTEAFF; DNA: TGTGCCAGCAGCTTAAACCCCGGGAACACTGAAGCTTTCTTT
J: TRBJ1-1; V: TRBV7-2; size: many; D: -; CDR3: CASSARLEAFF; DNA: TGTGCCAGCAGCGCTCGATTAGAAGCTTTCTTT
J: TRBJ1-5; V: TRBV5-1; size: many; D: -; CDR3: CASSADLRGPQHF; DNA: TGCGCCAGCAGCGCGGACCTAAGGGGGCCCCAGCATTTT
J: TRBJ1-2; V: TRBV21-1; size: many; D: -; CDR3: CASSKRDPVPLSYTF; DNA: TGTGCCAGCAGCAAACGGGACCCCGTTCCTCTGAGCTACACCTTC
J: TRBJ2-7; V: TRBV27; size: many; D: TRBD1; CDR3: CASSSDREYHEQYF; DNA: TGTGCCAGCAGTTCTGACAGGGAATACCACGAGCAGTACTTC
J: TRBJ1-2; V: TRBV7-2; size: many; D: TRBD1; CDR3: CASSRSPGQGYGYTF; DNA: TGTGCCAGCAGCCGCAGTCCGGGACAGGGGTATGGCTACACCTTC
J: TRBJ1-5; V: TRBV6-1; size: -; D: -; CDR3: CASIITHGQPQHF; DNA: TGTGCCAGCATCATTACCCACGGGCAGCCCCAGCATTTT
J: TRBJ2-2; V: TRBV5-1; size: many; D: -; CDR3: CASSLVPSANTGELFF; DNA: TGCGCCAGCAGCTTGGTACCATCAGCGAACACCGGGGAGCTGTTTTTT
J: TRBJ2-7; V: TRBV4-2; size: -; D: -; CDR3: CAISPSQGYYEQYF; DNA: TGTGCCATTAGCCCCTCCCAGGGATACTACGAGCAGTACTTC
J: TRBJ1-2; V: TRBV7-6; size: many; D: -; CDR3: CASSPLLQGYTF; DNA: TGTGCCAGCAGCCCTCTTCTCCAAGGCTACACCTTC
J: TRBJ1-3; V: TRBV7-2; size: many; D: -; CDR3: CASSLDGNTIYF; DNA: TGTGCCAGCAGCTTAGACGGAAACACCATATATTTT
J: TRBJ2-2; V: TRBV5-1; size: many; D: -; CDR3: CASSLLSGTGELFF; DNA: TGCGCCAGCAGCTTGCTAAGCGGAACCGGGGAGCTGTTTTTT
J: TRBJ2-1; V: TRBV19; size: -; D: TRBD1; CDR3: CASSEDRARQFF; DNA: TGTGCCAGTAGTGAAGACAGGGCGAGGCAGTTCTTC
J: TRBJ2-6; V: TRBV7-3; size: many; D: -; CDR3: CASGPGSSSGANVLTF; DNA: TGTGCCAGCGGGCCGGGGTCGTCCTCTGGGGCCAACGTCCTGACTTTC
J: TRBJ1-1; V: TRBV7-8; size: many; D: -; CDR3: CASSWMGGTEAFF; DNA: TGTGCCAGCAGCTGGATGGGAGGCACTGAAGCTTTCTTT
J: TRBJ1-2; V: TRBV7-9; size: many; D: TRBD1; CDR3: CASSLNQGQEGYTF; DNA: TGTGCCAGCAGCCTAAACCAGGGACAGGAGGGCTACACCTTC
J: TRBJ2-3; V: TRBV5-6; size: many; D: -; CDR3: CASSHSTVTDTQYF; DNA: TGTGCCAGCAGCCACTCGACAGTCACAGATACGCAGTATTTT
J: TRBJ1-2; V: TRBV6-5; size: many; D: -; CDR3: CASRIGRGGGYTF; DNA: TGTGCCAGCAGAATCGGCAGGGGCGGGGGCTACACCTTC
J: TRBJ2-7; V: TRBV6-2/TRBV6-3; size: many; D: -; CDR3: CASSYLQGSYEQYF; DNA: TGTGCCAGCAGTTACCTGCAGGGGTCCTACGAGCAGTACTTC
J: TRBJ2-1; V: TRBV7-3; size: many; D: TRBD1; CDR3: CASSGQATYNEQFF; DNA: TGTGCCAGCAGTGGACAGGCTACCTACAATGAGCAGTTCTTC
J: TRBJ1-3; V: TRBV5-1; size: many; D: -; CDR3: CASSLAGGTGNTIYF; DNA: TGCGCCAGCAGCTTGGCCGGCGGGACTGGAAACACCATATATTTT
J: TRBJ2-3; V: TRBV4-3; size: once; D: TRBD2; CDR3: CASSQGGGGGDTQYF; DNA: TGCGCCAGCAGCCAAGGTGGGGGGGGTGGAGATACGCAGTATTTT
J: TRBJ2-7; V: TRBV5-1; size: many; D: -; CDR3: CASSLEAGAYEQYF; DNA: TGCGCCAGCAGCTTGGAGGCAGGGGCCTACGAGCAGTACTTC
J: TRBJ2-3; V: TRBV28; size: many; D: TRBD1; CDR3: CAIQDRRSSTDTQYF; DNA: TGTGCCATCCAGGACAGGCGGTCTAGCACAGATACGCAGTATTTT
J: TRBJ2-7; V: TRBV29-1; size: many; D: TRBD1; CDR3: CSVGTGFYEQYF; DNA: TGCAGCGTGGGGACAGGGTTCTACGAGCAGTACTTC
J: TRBJ2-4; V: TRBV2; size: -; D: -; CDR3: CASSEEGTRPIQYF; DNA: TGTGCCAGCAGTGAAGAAGGGACCCGGCCCATTCAGTACTTC
J: TRBJ1-2; V: TRBV20-1; size: many; D: TRBD1; CDR3: CSAPGQGFYGYTF; DNA: TGCAGTGCACCTGGACAGGGATTCTATGGCTACACCTTC
J: TRBJ2-2; V: TRBV5-1; size: many; D: -; CDR3: CASSLEGGQTGELFF; DNA: TGCGCCAGCAGCTTGGAAGGGGGTCAGACCGGGGAGCTGTTTTTT
J: TRBJ1-2; V: TRBV18; size: many; D: -; CDR3: CASSPKWGSYGYTF; DNA: TGTGCCAGCTCACCAAAGTGGGGGAGCTATGGCTACACCTTC
J: TRBJ2-5; V: TRBV5-1; size: medium-sized; D: TRBD2; CDR3: CASSLGTSGGGTQYF; DNA: TGCGCCAGCAGCCTCGGGACTAGCGGGGGCGGGACCCAGTACTTC
J: TRBJ1-5; V: TRBV12-3/TRBV12-4; size: many; D: TRBD1; CDR3: CASRGTGNQPQHF; DNA: TGTGCCAGCAGGGGGACAGGCAATCAGCCCCAGCATTTT
J: TRBJ2-7; V: TRBV20-1; size: many; D: -; CDR3: CSAASGRTYEQYF; DNA: TGCAGTGCTGCCAGCGGGCGCACCTACGAGCAGTACTTC
J: TRBJ2-3; V: TRBV7-6; size: many; D: -; CDR3: CASSSSAGADTQYF; DNA: TGTGCCAGCAGCTCTTCTGCGGGCGCAGATACGCAGTATTTT
J: TRBJ1-1; V: TRBV12-3/TRBV12-4; size: many; D: -; CDR3: CASSLGGAQGAFF; DNA: TGTGCCAGCAGTTTAGGAGGGGCCCAAGGAGCTTTCTTT
J: TRBJ1-1; V: TRBV29-1; size: many; D: -; CDR3: CSVIKGNTEAFF; DNA: TGCAGCGTGATAAAGGGGAACACTGAAGCTTTCTTT
J: TRBJ1-4; V: TRBV5-1; size: many; D: -; CDR3: CASSLGIGDEKLFF; DNA: TGCGCCAGCAGCTTGGGAATTGGGGATGAAAAACTGTTTTTT
J: TRBJ1-1; V: TRBV7-3; size: many; D: TRBD1; CDR3: CASSRGDRRNRGEAFF; DNA: TGTGCCAGCAGCAGGGGGGACAGGCGCAATCGGGGTGAAGCTTTCTTT
J: TRBJ2-1; V: TRBV7-9; size: many; D: TRBD1; CDR3: CASSLTGGDYNEQFF; DNA: TGTGCCAGCAGCTTGACAGGGGGGGACTACAATGAGCAGTTCTTC
J: TRBJ2-3; V: TRBV28; size: -; D: TRBD2; CDR3: CASSLPSTGGGITDTQYF; DNA: TGTGCCAGCAGTTTACCCTCAACGGGGGGGGGAATCACAGATACGCAGTATTTT
J: TRBJ2-2; V: TRBV7-6; size: many; D: -; CDR3: CASSLNRIAGELFF; DNA: TGTGCCAGCAGCTTAAACAGGATAGCCGGGGAGCTGTTTTTT
J: TRBJ2-3; V: TRBV5-1; size: many; D: -; CDR3: CASSFYSHTDTQYF; DNA: TGCGCCAGCAGCTTCTACTCACACACAGATACGCAGTATTTT
J: TRBJ2-7; V: TRBV4-3; size: many; D: -; CDR3: CASSQDTTGRYEQYF; DNA: TGCGCCAGCAGCCAAGATACGACAGGGAGGTACGAGCAGTACTTC
J: TRBJ1-2; V: TRBV6-6; size: -; D: TRBD1; CDR3: CASSTLRTGSDGYTF; DNA: TGTGCCAGCAGTACGCTTAGGACAGGGAGTGATGGCTACACCTTC
J: TRBJ2-1; V: TRBV20-1; size: many; D: TRBD2; CDR3: CSARDTGTRGFGQFF; DNA: TGCAGTGCTAGAGATACCGGGACTAGGGGGTTTGGGCAGTTCTTC